This TCR beta chain came from a study of T cells in Graves' hyperthyroidism and ophthalmopathy. Study-wide points: Blood also contained most expanded thyroid clonotypes above 0.001. In validation, the model predicted ophthalmopathy. These predictions came a median about 6.5 months before onset. A model of 13 V-J pairs discriminated ophthalmopathy from stable hyperthyroidism.

RNA transcripts were the template for amplifying TCR beta CDR3 regions. First-round RT-PCR of the TCR CDR3 relied on the HTBI primer set. Using its own MiXCR run on the multiplex PCR reads, TCRdb lists one record per CDR3 protein. The table has about 540,000 distinct CDR3 sequences, roughly 46% seen once. CDR1 MGHRA and CDR2 YSYEKL come from the germline V gene. The CDR3 runs to 16 residues. Unmatched junction bases numbered 7, after V lost 0 bases and J lost 7 bases. This clonotype came up many times. Its antigen is still unknown. The sequence was obtained from a woman between 18 and 29 years old with Graves' hyperthyroidism. The chain recombines TRBV4-1 with TRBJ1-5; 9 nucleotides agree with TRBD1. Sequenced: peripheral blood or thyroid tissue (not recorded which). The CDR3 DNA is TGCGCCAGCAGCCAAGACGAGGACAGGGGCGGGCAGCCCCAGCATTTT. Translated: CASSQDEDRGGQPQHF.